This T cell receptor (beta chain) appears in the sequencing data of a study of Ad26.COV2.S vaccination and SARS-CoV-2 variants. Study observations and caveats: Reportedly, spike-specific CD8+ and CD4+ T cell responses achieved substantial breadth once vaccination had taken place.

As for treatment: some 19 received Ad26.COV2.S at low or high dose, single or two shots; 5 received placebo; per-sample allocation not given. Collection of the samples took place on day 63 after the first injection of vaccine or placebo. As for this clone: Its cognate antigen is unknown.

Germline V gives CDR1 SGHRS, CDR2 YFSETQ. J lost 5 bases, V lost 4 bases, and 5 bases had no gene match. The CDR3 contains 15 residues. The table came from immunoSEQ multiplex PCR; TCRdb's copy has only in-frame clones and leaves some out. The table lists hundreds of thousands of clones, roughly 89% of them singletons. This specimen was peripheral blood, taken in a trial of Ad26.COV2.S vaccine versus placebo. The receptor was isolated from a person between 18 and 59 years old who received the Ad26.COV2.S COVID-19 vaccine or a placebo. This chain uses TRBV5-1 with TRBJ2-1, with 11 positions matching TRBD2. CDR3 in amino acids: CASSQGLADDNEQFF. The CDR3 bases are TGCGCCAGCAGCCAGGGACTAGCGGATGACAATGAGCAGTTCTTC.